The 31 T cell receptor beta chains presented below share a single source sample, sequenced in a study of cytotoxic CD8 clonotypes in ibrutinib-treated CLL. Sequenced by immunoSEQ multiplex PCR; TCRdb stores in-frame clones only, minus some. This sample has tens of thousands of clones; 55% to 75% occur once, and the top ten carry roughly 51%. The sample here was PBMCs, taken after 24 months of ibrutinib treatment. The receptors here all came from a human donor with chronic lymphocytic leukemia.

The chain links TRBV7-9 to TRBJ2-3; 11 bases are a match to TRBD2. The CDR3 consists of 16 residues. V lost 5 bases and J lost 0; bases outside the gene matches: 4. Germline lookup yields CDR1 SEHNR and CDR2 FQNEAQ (reference sequence). The CDR3 protein is CASSQGLAGSTDTQYF. DNA for the CDR3: TGTGCCAGCAGCCAAGGACTAGCGGGTAGCACAGATACGCAGTATTTT.

The chain joins TRBV7-3 to TRBJ2-1; D is undetermined. The CDR3 covers 13 residues. Germline V gives CDR1 SGHTA, CDR2 FQGTGA. The V end was cut by 5 bases, the J end by 3 bases, with 8 bases between. As DNA, the CDR3 is TGTGCCAGCAGCCAAAGTCTCTACAATGAGCAGTTCTTC. This gives the protein CASSQSLYNEQFF.

The V gene is TRBV19, the J gene TRBJ1-5; tentative D call: TRBD1 (6 bases). CDR3 length: 15 amino acids. CDR1 is LNHDA, CDR2 SQIVND, per germline (reference sequence). Trimming took off 5 bases at V and 3 bases at J, with 14 bases between the two ends. DNA for the CDR3: TGTGCCAGTAGTTCCCCCAGGGGAAACAATCAGCCCCAGCATTTT. This sequence encodes CASSSPRGNNQPQHF.

The rearrangement joins TRBV11-2 to TRBJ1-2; D not certain. CDR1 is SGHAT and CDR2 is FQNNGV in the germline V gene. With 5 bases removed from V and 8 bases from J, the gap between germline ends came to 18 bases. The CDR3 extends over 14 amino acids. The CDR3 nucleotides are TGTGCCAGCAGCCCCCAAGTAATAGCGGACGGCTACACCTTC. As protein: CASSPQVIADGYTF.

The rearrangement joins TRBV25-1 to TRBJ1-2, with D tentatively TRBD1 (5 bases). Trimming shortened V by 5 bases and J by 6 bases, and 16 bases separated the two germline ends. CDR1 is MGHDK and CDR2 is SYGVNS in the germline V gene. This CDR3 has 14 amino acids. CDR3 protein: CASSTPGRIDGYTF. The CDR3, as DNA: TGTGCCAGCAGTACCCCAGGGAGAATTGATGGCTACACCTTC.

The chain uses TRBV4-3 and TRBJ1-1; D is perhaps TRBD1 (5 bases). Germline lookup yields CDR1 LGHNA and CDR2 YSLEER. V lost 4 bases to trimming and J lost 3 bases, with 15 bases between them. This CDR3 comprises 15 residues. The CDR3 bases are TGCGCCAGCAGCCCATCCCAGAACAGGCACACTGAAGCTTTCTTT. It specifies CASSPSQNRHTEAFF.

In this sample, this clone turned up a few times. The gene calls are TRBV30 and TRBJ1-1, with 7 bases that match TRBD1. Germline trimming cut 5 bases from V and 1 base from J; bases unmatched to any gene: 7. The germline gives CDR1 GTSNPN, CDR2 SVGIG (reference sequence). This CDR3 spans 14 amino acids. The CDR3 DNA is TGTGCCTGGGTCACTGAGGGGGCGAACACTGAAGCTTTCTTT. Its translation: CAWVTEGANTEAFF.

This clone has more than one count but fewer than ten. V gene TRBV7-2 combines with J gene TRBJ1-3; D not resolved. The CDR3 covers 15 residues. Germline loops: CDR1 SGHTA, CDR2 FQGNSA. V dropped 4 bases and J dropped 0 bases, with 10 bases sitting between them. The DNA for the CDR3 is TGTGCCAGCAGCTCGAGTGTTGGCTCTGGAAACACCATATATTTT. Translating it yields CASSSSVGSGNTIYF.

This chain connects TRBV5-4 to TRBJ1-2; D is uncertain. The CDR3 is 13 amino acids. The germline CDR1 and CDR2 sequences are SGHNT and YYREEE (reference sequence). The germline V and J ends were trimmed by 4 bases and 2 bases, with 9 bases remaining between them. The DNA for the CDR3 is TGTGCCAGCAGCCCGGGCCCAAACTATGGCTACACCTTC. It translates to CASSPGPNYGYTF.

V gene TRBV4-1 combines with J gene TRBJ1-2, with unresolved D. Germline lookup yields CDR1 MGHRA and CDR2 YSYEKL. The CDR3 is 15 residues long. Trimming left V 4 bases short and J 0 bases short, with 12 bases between. DNA for the CDR3: TGCGCCAGCAGCCCCGGAGGTTTCGCTAACTATGGCTACACCTTC. It encodes CASSPGGFANYGYTF.

The chain is built from TRBV30 and TRBJ2-7; 8 positions agree with TRBD1. This CDR3 is 12 amino acids long. The V and J ends lost 3 bases and 4 bases, in that order; junction bases with no gene match: 2. Germline V gene sequence: CDR1 GTSNPN, CDR2 SVGIG (reference sequence). CDR3 sequence (DNA): TGTGCCTGGAGGACAGGGGTTTACGAGCAGTACTTC. Translated, it gives CAWRTGVYEQYF.

This chain joins TRBV19 and TRBJ1-5; 7 bases are shared with TRBD1. This CDR3 is built from 14 residues. V dropped 5 bases and J dropped 2; count of bases not matched to a gene: 3. Germline CDR1 and CDR2: LNHDA and SQIVND (reference sequence). DNA of the CDR3: TGTGCCAGTAGTGTTCAGGGGGGCAATCAGCCCCAGCATTTT. Translation gives CASSVQGGNQPQHF.

CDR3 in amino acids: CASSLSGRVREQYF. DNA of the CDR3: TGTGCCAGCAGCTTAAGCGGCAGGGTGAGGGAGCAGTACTTC. The chain combines TRBV7-9 with TRBJ2-7; D may correspond to TRBD1 or TRBD2 (5 bases each). The V gene's germline CDR1 is SEHNR and CDR2 FQNEAQ (reference sequence). The CDR3 is 14 amino acids. V lost 2 bases, J lost 7 bases, and 15 bases lay in between. Using reference TRBV7-9 and TRBJ2-7 for the parts outside the CDR3, the full variable domain is DTGVSQNPRHKITKRGQNVTFRCDPISEHNRLYWYRQTLGQGPEFLTYFQNEAQLEKSRLLSDRFSAERPKGSFSTLEIQRTEQGDSAMYLCASSLSGRVREQYFGPGTRLTVT.

This clone appeared once. The rearrangement uses TRBV28 and TRBJ2-3, with D maybe TRBD2 (7 bases). Germline CDR1 and CDR2: MDHEN and SYDVKM. The V end was cut by 0 bases, the J end by 2 bases, with 15 bases between. The CDR3 runs 17 residues. CDR3 in amino acids: CASSLWVMGGPTDTQYF. CDR3 bases: TGTGCCAGCAGTTTATGGGTTATGGGGGGGCCCACAGATACGCAGTATTTT.

V and J are TRBV6-1 and TRBJ1-2, with TRBD1 as a possible D gene (5 bases). The germline V gene has CDR1 MNHNS and CDR2 SASEGT. Trimming pared 1 base from V and 4 bases from J, leaving 7 bases between. The CDR3 runs 13 residues. CDR3 sequence: CASSEEQVYGYTF. The CDR3 DNA reads as TGTGCCAGCAGTGAAGAACAGGTCTATGGCTACACCTTC.

The rearrangement uses TRBV5-1 and TRBJ2-1; perhaps TRBD1 as D (5 bases). Germline V gene data show CDR1 as SGHRS and CDR2 as YFSETQ. This CDR3 spans 15 amino acids. Deletions cut 9 bases from V and 4 bases from J, with 20 bases between. The CDR3 sequence: CATSLERQKYNEQFF. The DNA of the CDR3 is TGCGCCACCAGTCTTGAGAGACAGAAATACAATGAGCAGTTCTTC. Together with reference TRBV5-1 and TRBJ2-1, the CDR3 gives the full variable domain: KAGVTQTPRYLIKTRGQQVTLSCSPISGHRSVSWYQQTPGQGLQFLFEYFSETQRNKGNFPGRFSGRQFSNSRSEMNVSTLELGDSALYLCATSLERQKYNEQFFGPGTRLTVL.

The chain has TRBV6-6 and TRBJ1-2, with TRBD1 matching over 8 bases. V lost 6 bases and J lost 4; bases outside the gene matches: 4. The germline V gene encodes CDR1 MNHNY and CDR2 SVGAGI (reference sequence). CDR3 length: 13 residues. The CDR3 is CASRPGQGYGYTF. The CDR3 DNA is TGTGCCAGCAGGCCCGGACAGGGCTATGGCTACACCTTC.

This clone is deemed medium-sized. The CDR3 sequence: CASSLLGTQPQHF. The DNA for the CDR3 is TGTGCCAGCAGTTTATTAGGGACTCAGCCCCAGCATTTT. This sequence joins TRBV28 and TRBJ1-5, with TRBD1 as a possible D gene (5 bases). The CDR3 consists of 13 residues. CDR1 and CDR2 (germline): MDHEN, SYDVKM. V lost 1 base to trimming and J lost 6 bases, with 7 bases between them.

The genes are TRBV6-5 and TRBJ2-1, with 8 bases lining up with TRBD2. This CDR3 has 14 residues. Trimming cost V 6 bases and J 2 bases; bases outside gene matches: 3. Per the germline V gene, CDR1 is MNHEY and CDR2 is SVGAGI. This chain's CDR3 is CASREGLAYNEQFF. The DNA of the CDR3 is TGTGCCAGCAGGGAGGGACTAGCCTACAATGAGCAGTTCTTC.

The chain has TRBV6-5 and TRBJ1-5; 7 nucleotides line up with TRBD1. This CDR3 is 15 amino acids long. V trimming: 6 bases; J trimming: 7 bases; junction bases outside the gene matches: 12. The germline CDR1 and CDR2 sequences are MNHEY and SVGAGI. For the CDR3, the DNA is TGTGCCAGCAGCGTCCAACAGGGGCCCCAACAGCCCCAGCATTTT. Protein: CASSVQQGPQQPQHF.

The rearrangement uses TRBV6-1 and TRBJ2-3; D ambiguous. This CDR3 spans 13 amino acids. Trimming removed 1 base from V and 10 bases from J, with 12 bases in between. Germline loops: CDR1 MNHNS, CDR2 SASEGT. The CDR3: CASSEGVGLAQYF. CDR3 DNA: TGTGCCAGCAGTGAAGGGGTAGGGCTAGCGCAGTATTTT.

This chain links TRBV7-9 with TRBJ1-3, with D maybe TRBD1 (5 bases). Germline CDR1 SEHNR, CDR2 FQNEAQ (reference sequence). CDR3 length: 13 residues. The V end was cut by 5 bases, the J end by 3 bases, with 8 bases between. The CDR3 nucleotides read TGTGCCAGCAGCATACAGGTTGGAAACACCATATATTTT. Amino acid sequence: CASSIQVGNTIYF.

This chain links TRBV19 with TRBJ1-2; D not resolved. Germline V gene sequence: CDR1 LNHDA, CDR2 SQIVND (reference sequence). With 6 bases removed from V and 2 bases from J, the gap between germline ends came to 16 bases. CDR3 length equals 15 residues. In DNA, the CDR3 is TGTGCCAGTAGCTACTCTTTGGGAACGAACTATGGCTACACCTTC. Translated, it gives CASSYSLGTNYGYTF. Complete variable domain (other parts from reference TRBV19 and TRBJ1-2): DGGITQSPKYLFRKEGQNVTLSCEQNLNHDAMYWYRQDPGQGLRLIYYSQIVNDFQKGDIAEGYSVSREKKESFPLTVTSAQKNPTAFYLCASSYSLGTNYGYTFGSGTRLTVV.

This clone was seen only a few times. J is TRBJ1-1 and V is TRBV19, with 9 bases aligning to TRBD1. CDR3 length: 16 amino acids. V lost 4 bases to trimming and J lost 1 base; unmatched junction nucleotides: 7. CDR1 and CDR2 from the germline V gene are LNHDA and SQIVND (reference sequence). The CDR3 sequence is CASSKQGAVENTEAFF. CDR3 nucleotide sequence: TGTGCCAGTAGTAAACAGGGGGCTGTCGAGAACACTGAAGCTTTCTTT.

V usage is TRBV5-6 and J usage is TRBJ1-5, with D unclear. The germline gives CDR1 SGHDT, CDR2 YYEEEE. V lost 2 bases to trimming and J lost 3 bases, with 9 bases between them. The CDR3 spans 14 residues. The CDR3 protein is CASSLQGINQPQHF. CDR3 DNA: TGTGCCAGCAGCTTACAAGGGATCAATCAGCCCCAGCATTTT. Variable domain in full (rest from reference TRBV5-6 and TRBJ1-5): DAGVTQSPTHLIKTRGQQVTLRCSPKSGHDTVSWYQQALGQGPQFIFQYYEEEERQRGNFPDRFSGHQFPNYSSELNVNALLLGDSALYLCASSLQGINQPQHFGDGTRLSIL.

This clone was picked up one time. This sequence joins TRBV11-3 and TRBJ2-2; D not resolved. This CDR3 has 12 amino acids. Germline V gene sequence: CDR1 SGHNT, CDR2 YENEEA. V was trimmed by 1 base and J by 7 bases, leaving 4 bases between them. CDR3 coding DNA: TGTGCCAGCAGCTTAGCTCTCGGGGAGCTGTTTTTT. It encodes CASSLALGELFF.

The J gene is TRBJ2-1, the V gene TRBV4-3, with D perhaps matching TRBD2 (6 bases). Germline V gene lookup returns CDR1 LGHNA and CDR2 YSLEER. The V end was cut by 1 base, the J end by 5 bases, with 24 bases between. The CDR3 is 19 amino acids. CDR3: CASSQAPLSAYGEDNEQFF. DNA of the CDR3: TGCGCCAGCAGCCAAGCACCCCTCTCTGCTTACGGGGAGGACAATGAGCAGTTCTTC.

The chain links TRBV19 to TRBJ2-7; 10 bases fit TRBD2. J was trimmed by 3 bases and V by 10 bases; bases with no gene match: 9. The CDR3 totals 14 residues. Germline V gene sequence: CDR1 LNHDA, CDR2 SQIVND (reference sequence). CDR3 coding DNA: TGTGCCACCTCCCGGACTAGCGGTAACTACGAGCAGTACTTC. Its protein product is CATSRTSGNYEQYF.

The rearrangement joins TRBV28 to TRBJ2-7; TRBD1 matches at 10 bases. Germline lookup yields CDR1 MDHEN and CDR2 SYDVKM. The CDR3 covers 15 residues. Germline trimming cut 3 bases from V and 3 bases from J; bases unmatched to any gene: 5. This CDR3 is CASSFLGTGVYEQYF. The DNA of the CDR3 is TGTGCCAGCAGTTTCCTCGGGACAGGGGTCTACGAGCAGTACTTC.

V gene TRBV13 combines with J gene TRBJ2-5, with D possibly being TRBD1 or TRBD2 (5 bases each). The germline CDR1 and CDR2 sequences are PRHDT and FYEKMQ (reference sequence). Trimming left V 5 bases short and J 6 bases short, with 16 bases between. The CDR3 extends over 14 amino acids. DNA for the CDR3: TGTGCCAGCAGCCAAGAGGGGATCGGTCAGACCCAGTACTTC. It yields the protein CASSQEGIGQTQYF.

V is TRBV29-1 and J is TRBJ2-7; TRBD1 might be the D (6 bases). The CDR3 sequence is 13 residues long. Trimming cost V 4 bases and J 3 bases, with 13 bases left between them. CDR1 is SQVTM, CDR2 ANQGSEA, per germline. The DNA for the CDR3 is TGCAGCGTTGCGTTCCTAGGGGGCTACGAGCAGTACTTC. This gives the protein CSVAFLGGYEQYF.